The 24 T cell receptor beta chains below come from one sample, sequenced in a study of shared clonotypes between healthy human individuals. The repertoire was sequenced with immunoSEQ multiplex PCR; TCRdb's copy has only in-frame clones and lacks some. Of roughly 2.6 million clones detected, roughly nine tenths appear once; the ten largest clones hold roughly 0.15%. The sample was naive CD4+ T cells sorted from blood. Subset of the sample: CD45RA+ positively selected. Receptors were obtained from a man between 18 and 29 years old in good health.

V gene TRBV28 combines with J gene TRBJ1-5, with 8 bases that match TRBD1. V shed 6 bases and J 5 bases; nucleotides not matched to a gene: 6. The CDR3 has 14 residues. From germline, CDR1 is MDHEN and CDR2 SYDVKM. CDR3 sequence reads: CASRPRTGYQPQHF. Written as DNA, the CDR3 is TGTGCCAGCAGACCTCGGACAGGGTATCAGCCCCAGCATTTT. Full variable domain (remainder filled in from reference TRBV28 and TRBJ1-5): DVKVTQSSRYLVKRTGEKVFLECVQDMDHENMFWYRQDPGLGLRLIYFSYDVKMKEKGDIPEGYSVSREKKERFSLILESASTNQTSMYLCASRPRTGYQPQHFGDGTRLSIL.

This clone was recorded once. This chain joins TRBV4-1 and TRBJ2-1, with D possibly being TRBD1 (5 bases). V lost 5 bases and J lost 2, with 10 bases in between. This CDR3 has 14 residues. Germline assignment: CDR1 MGHRA and CDR2 YSYEKL. Here the CDR3 reads CASSGQDTYNEQFF. The DNA for the CDR3 is TGCGCCAGCAGCGGCCAGGACACCTACAATGAGCAGTTCTTC.

In this sample, this clone turned up once. This chain joins TRBV7-8 and TRBJ1-5; possibly TRBD1 for D (5 bases). Trimming stripped 1 base from V and 2 bases from J, with 15 bases between. Looked up from germline, CDR1 is SGHVS and CDR2 is FQNEAQ. The CDR3 loop spans 17 amino acids. CDR3 in DNA: TGTGCCAGCAGCTTAGAGGGACGGTTTAATGGCAATCAGCCCCAGCATTTT. It codes for CASSLEGRFNGNQPQHF.

This clone came up once. This chain links TRBV28 with TRBJ1-6; 8 nucleotides align to TRBD1. The V gene's germline CDR1 is MDHEN and CDR2 SYDVKM. Trimming took 3 bases from V and 9 from J; bases not matched to a gene: 4. The CDR3 length is 14 residues. The CDR3 nucleotides read TGTGCCAGCAGTTTTACAGGGGGGGGTTCACCCCTCCACTTT. This gives the protein CASSFTGGGSPLHF.

The chain combines TRBV7-6 with TRBJ2-5, with D unresolved. Germline V CDR1 and CDR2: SGHVS, FNYEAQ. Trimming shortened V by 3 bases and J by 2 bases, and 10 bases separated the two germline ends. This CDR3 is built from 14 residues. For the CDR3, the DNA is TGTGCCAGCAGCTTCAAGCCAGATCAAGAGACCCAGTACTTC. This translates into CASSFKPDQETQYF.

This chain uses TRBV13 with TRBJ2-3; 8 bases map to TRBD2. This CDR3 comprises 16 residues. The V gene's germline CDR1 is PRHDT and CDR2 FYEKMQ (reference sequence). The trim removed 5 bases at V and 1 base at J, leaving 8 bases unmatched. The CDR3 spells CASSPPWRGGTDTQYF. The CDR3 DNA is TGTGCCAGCAGCCCCCCCTGGCGGGGGGGCACAGATACGCAGTATTTT.

This clone came up once. V is TRBV27 and J is TRBJ2-7; TRBD2 matches at 12 bases. With V trimmed by 7 bases and J by 7 bases, 20 bases remained unmatched. CDR1 and CDR2 (germline): MNHEY, SMNVEV (reference sequence). This CDR3 spans 18 amino acids. In DNA, the CDR3 is TGTGCCAGCAAGGCGATATCCGGAAGACTAGCGGGAGAAGGAGAGCAGTACTTC. Its translation: CASKAISGRLAGEGEQYF.

The chain recombines TRBV5-1 with TRBJ1-1; tentative D call: TRBD1 (5 bases). Germline V gene data show CDR1 as SGHRS and CDR2 as YFSETQ. Trimming removed 2 bases at V and 1 base at J, with 15 bases between. The CDR3 runs 16 residues. CDR3 loop: CASSFGAAYKNTEAFF. CDR3 in DNA: TGCGCCAGCAGCTTTGGGGCGGCTTATAAGAACACTGAAGCTTTCTTT. The complete variable domain, with remaining parts taken from reference TRBV5-1 and TRBJ1-1, reads KAGVTQTPRYLIKTRGQQVTLSCSPISGHRSVSWYQQTPGQGLQFLFEYFSETQRNKGNFPGRFSGRQFSNSRSEMNVSTLELGDSALYLCASSFGAAYKNTEAFFGQGTRLTVV.

The sample holds one count of this clone. The rearrangement uses TRBV5-6 and TRBJ1-3; 8 nucleotides match TRBD1. There are 16 residues in the CDR3. Trimming at V came to 3 bases and at J to 2 bases, leaving 7 bases not matched to a gene. CDR1 is SGHDT, CDR2 YYEEEE, per germline. DNA of the CDR3: TGTGCCAGCAGCTACCCCGGACAGGGAGCTGGAAACACCATATATTTT. It translates to CASSYPGQGAGNTIYF.

V usage is TRBV6-1 and J usage is TRBJ1-6; 7 positions match TRBD1. The V gene end was trimmed by 0 bases and the J gene end by 7 bases; junction bases not matched to a gene: 15. Germline-derived CDR1 and CDR2 are MNHNS and SASEGT. The CDR3 consists of 19 residues. Written as DNA, the CDR3 is TGTGCCAGCAGTGAAGCGTTGACAGGGTTGACGAAGGGGAATTCACCCCTCCACTTT. It translates to CASSEALTGLTKGNSPLHF.

Worth noting for this clone: The same CDR3 is also encoded by other DNA sequences in this sample. The CDR3 region is CASSDRGAGNTIYF. CDR3 coding DNA: TGTGCCAGCAGTGATCGAGGGGCCGGAAACACCATATATTTT. This chain links TRBV6-1 with TRBJ1-3; tentative D call: TRBD1 (5 bases). Per the germline V gene, CDR1 is MNHNS and CDR2 is SASEGT. Trimming removed 3 bases from V and 4 bases from J, with 10 bases in between. CDR3 length equals 14 residues.

The rearrangement links TRBV5-1 to TRBJ1-5; TRBD1 matches 10 bases. Germline values: CDR1 SGHRS, CDR2 YFSETQ. The CDR3 is 15 amino acids. The V and J ends lost 0 bases and 6 bases, in that order; junction bases with no gene match: 3. The CDR3 coding sequence is TGCGCCAGCAGCTTGGATGGGACAGGGGTTCAGCCCCAGCATTTT. Protein sequence: CASSLDGTGVQPQHF. Supplemented by reference TRBV5-1 and TRBJ1-5, the full variable domain reads KAGVTQTPRYLIKTRGQQVTLSCSPISGHRSVSWYQQTPGQGLQFLFEYFSETQRNKGNFPGRFSGRQFSNSRSEMNVSTLELGDSALYLCASSLDGTGVQPQHFGDGTRLSIL.

The chain is built from TRBV27 and TRBJ1-5; 7 bases fit TRBD1. Germline V gene sequence: CDR1 MNHEY, CDR2 SMNVEV (reference sequence). The CDR3 contains 16 residues. V shed 7 bases, J shed 0 bases, and the junction held 9 bases outside the gene matches. The CDR3 reads CASKTGAGYSNQPQHF. Written as DNA, the CDR3 is TGTGCCAGCAAAACAGGGGCCGGCTATAGCAATCAGCCCCAGCATTTT.

The V and J genes are TRBV27 and TRBJ1-2; 7 bases agree with TRBD1. CDR1 is MNHEY, CDR2 SMNVEV, per germline (reference sequence). V shed 5 bases, J shed 8 bases, and the junction held 14 bases outside the gene matches. The CDR3 runs to 15 residues. The CDR3 bases are TGTGCCAGCAGTCCCTCCGGGACAGCCATTCGGGGCTACACCTTC. Its protein is CASSPSGTAIRGYTF.

The chain carries TRBV19 and TRBJ2-1; TRBD2 matches at 12 bases. CDR3 length equals 13 residues. The junction had 3 bases not matched to a gene; V was cut back by 9 bases and J by 6 bases. CDR1 is LNHDA and CDR2 is SQIVND in the germline V gene (reference sequence). CDR3 nucleotide sequence: TGTGCCAGCCGACTAGCGGGAGTCAATGAGCAGTTCTTC. It translates to CASRLAGVNEQFF.

The chain combines TRBV10-3 with TRBJ1-2; D gene unclear. CDR1 and CDR2 (germline): ENHRY, SYGVKD. CDR3 length: 15 residues. The V end lost 0 bases, the J end lost 0 bases, and 8 bases lay between the germline ends. DNA of the CDR3: TGTGCCATCAGTGAGTCTCAGGTTACTAACTATGGCTACACCTTC. It specifies CAISESQVTNYGYTF.

This sequence joins TRBV4-1 and TRBJ2-2; TRBD2 might be the D (7 bases). Germline CDR1 reads MGHRA; CDR2 reads YSYEKL. This CDR3 comprises 16 residues. The V end was cut by 8 bases, the J end by 3 bases, with 19 bases between. CDR3: CASGRLGGVHTGELFF. Written as DNA, the CDR3 is TGCGCCAGCGGACGTCTAGGGGGGGTCCACACCGGGGAGCTGTTTTTT.

V gene TRBV4-1 combines with J gene TRBJ2-7, with D possibly matching TRBD1 (6 bases). Germline V gene lookup returns CDR1 MGHRA and CDR2 YSYEKL. This CDR3 is 15 amino acids long. With 2 bases removed from V and 4 bases from J, the gap between germline ends came to 15 bases. The DNA for the CDR3 is TGCGCCAGCAGCCAACCCGGACAGAAAAATTACGAGCAGTACTTC. This encodes CASSQPGQKNYEQYF.

Concerning this clone: The same CDR3 can be traced to other DNA sequences in this sample. V usage is TRBV6-6 and J usage is TRBJ2-7; no clear D. Germline V gene data show CDR1 as MNHNY and CDR2 as SVGAGI (reference sequence). V was trimmed by 4 bases and J by 3 bases, leaving 4 bases between them. CDR3 length: 11 residues. The DNA of the CDR3 is TGTGCCAGCAGTTCACTCTACGAGCAGTACTTC. This translates into CASSSLYEQYF.

The CDR3 is CASATGTNNQPQHF. The CDR3 nucleotides are TGTGCCAGCGCAACCGGGACAAACAATCAGCCCCAGCATTTT. The chain joins TRBV7-2 to TRBJ1-5; perhaps TRBD1 as D (6 bases). The CDR3 spans 14 residues. With 8 bases removed from V and 3 bases from J, the gap between germline ends came to 14 bases. CDR1 and CDR2 from the germline V gene are SGHTA and FQGNSA.

This chain joins TRBV19 and TRBJ1-4; TRBD1 matches at 7 bases. Per germline, CDR1 LNHDA and CDR2 SQIVND (reference sequence). The J segment lost 0 bases and the V segment lost 6 bases, leaving 13 bases of the junction unmatched. CDR3 length: 18 residues. In nucleotides, the CDR3 is TGTGCCAGTAGAGTACTTGGACAGGACCCTGCAACTAATGAAAAACTGTTTTTT. Amino acids: CASRVLGQDPATNEKLFF.

This clone was seen a handful of times. This chain uses TRBV2 with TRBJ1-5, with a tentative D call TRBD1 (5 bases). The germline CDR1 and CDR2 sequences are SNHLY and FYNNEI. The CDR3 consists of 14 residues. The V end lost 4 bases, the J end lost 5 bases, and 12 bases lay between the germline ends. The DNA for the CDR3 is TGTGCCAGCAGTGTTTACGAGGGGTATCAGCCCCAGCATTTT. Translating it yields CASSVYEGYQPQHF.

This clone turned up a few times. Here the CDR3 DNA reads TGTGCCAGCAGCCCGCCGGGACAGGGACTGAACACTGAAGCTTTCTTT. It specifies CASSPPGQGLNTEAFF. This sequence joins TRBV11-1 and TRBJ1-1; TRBD1 matches 9 bases. Germline CDR1 reads SGHAT; CDR2 reads FQDESV (reference sequence). This CDR3 has 16 residues. The J segment lost 0 bases and the V segment lost 5 bases, leaving 7 bases of the junction unmatched. Supplemented by reference TRBV11-1 and TRBJ1-1, the full variable domain reads EAEVAQSPRYKITEKSQAVAFWCDPISGHATLYWYRQILGQGPELLVQFQDESVVDDSQLPKDRFSAERLKGVDSTLKIQPAELGDSAMYLCASSPPGQGLNTEAFFGQGTRLTVV.

This clone was counted only a few times. The genes are TRBV30 and TRBJ1-4; TRBD1 matches 7 bases. With 8 bases clipped from V and 4 bases from J, the junction kept 4 bases outside the gene matches. CDR1 GTSNPN and CDR2 SVGIG come from the germline V gene (reference sequence). The CDR3 runs 12 residues. CDR3 DNA sequence: TGTGCCGGGGGACAGCGTAATGAAAAACTGTTTTTT. It translates to CAGGQRNEKLFF.